This TCR beta chain was captured in a study of CD8 T cells in Susac syndrome. The CDR3 is 12 residues long. Germline CDR1 and CDR2: SGHVS and FNYEAQ. V was clipped by 5 bases and J by 8 bases, with 10 bases between them. RNA in amounts of about 0.5 to 1 ug was reverse transcribed with random hexamers. By means of immunoSEQ multiplex PCR, TCR beta CDR3 spanning 54 Vbeta and 13 Jbeta underwent amplification. In TCRdb, the immunoSEQ multiplex PCR reads were re-called with MiXCR into one record per CDR3 protein. The data contain about 300,000 distinct CDR3 sequences, around 85% of them singletons. TCR beta from blood CD8+ and CD4+ T cells was sequenced. The study used treatment-naive patients who had stable or active relapsing-remitting disease as multiple sclerosis controls. Bulk CD8+ and CD4+ cells came from magnetic negative isolation; CD8+ TEMRA by FACS.

This sequence originates from a human donor with multiple sclerosis. This sequence joins TRBV7-6 and TRBJ2-1; D is unclear. Sequenced sample: CD8+ T cells from PBMCs. CDR3 loop: CASSPGFHEQFF. CDR3 DNA: TGTGCCAGCAGCCCCGGGTTCCATGAGCAGTTCTTC.